A selection of T cell receptor beta chains follows, all from one sample in a study of cytomegalovirus exposure and HLA in healthy donors. Assay: immunoSEQ multiplex PCR; the TCRdb copy retains only in-frame clones and omits some. The table includes approximately 190,000 clones, more than 60% detected once. The sample taken for sequencing was PBMCs. These receptors all stem from a woman aged 25 to 39 in good health and CMV-seropositive. The CDR3 runs from the conserved cysteine through the conserved F or W. Each record gives: clone size, V gene, D gene, J gene, CDR3 protein, CDR3 DNA. A D gene is named only where the DNA matches it firmly. A row's size may be missing; if present it is once, few, many or a size class.

abundance: NA; v_gene: TRBV9; d_gene: NA; j_gene: TRBJ2-7; CDR3aa: CASSVNPTTVSYEQYF; CDR3nt: TGTGCCAGCAGCGTTAACCCCACGACAGTCTCCTACGAGCAGTACTTC
abundance: NA; v_gene: TRBV6-5; d_gene: TRBD1; j_gene: TRBJ2-7; CDR3aa: CASRRDRGTYEQYF; CDR3nt: TGTGCCAGCAGACGGGACAGGGGCACCTACGAGCAGTACTTC
abundance: once; v_gene: TRBV30; d_gene: NA; j_gene: TRBJ1-5; CDR3aa: CAWSAVGGNQPQHF; CDR3nt: TGTGCCTGGAGTGCGGTTGGGGGGAATCAGCCCCAGCATTTT
abundance: NA; v_gene: TRBV19; d_gene: NA; j_gene: TRBJ2-3; CDR3aa: CASSMVGQTYF; CDR3nt: TGTGCCAGTAGTATGGTAGGACAGACATATTTT
abundance: NA; v_gene: TRBV28; d_gene: NA; j_gene: TRBJ2-7; CDR3aa: CASSPGGPYEQYF; CDR3nt: TGTGCCAGCAGCCCCGGGGGTCCCTACGAGCAGTACTTC
abundance: NA; v_gene: TRBV28; d_gene: TRBD1; j_gene: TRBJ1-2; CDR3aa: CASSLFHRGQGYGYTF; CDR3nt: TGTGCCAGCAGTCTGTTCCACAGGGGGCAAGGCTATGGCTACACCTTC
abundance: NA; v_gene: TRBV7-3; d_gene: NA; j_gene: TRBJ2-1; CDR3aa: CASSLVGRKGSYNEQFF; CDR3nt: TGTGCCAGCAGCTTAGTTGGGCGGAAGGGGTCCTACAATGAGCAGTTCTTC
abundance: NA; v_gene: TRBV6-1; d_gene: TRBD1; j_gene: TRBJ1-2; CDR3aa: CASSPDRLVYGYTF; CDR3nt: TGTGCCAGCAGCCCGGACAGGCTCGTCTATGGCTACACCTTC
abundance: NA; v_gene: TRBV5-4; d_gene: NA; j_gene: TRBJ1-6; CDR3aa: CASSLYGNSPLHF; CDR3nt: TGTGCCAGCAGCTTGTACGGGAATTCACCCCTCCACTTT
abundance: NA; v_gene: TRBV4-1; d_gene: TRBD2; j_gene: TRBJ2-2; CDR3aa: CASSQRTSGSTGELFF; CDR3nt: TGCGCCAGCAGCCAGCGGACTAGCGGGAGTACCGGGGAGCTGTTTTTT
abundance: NA; v_gene: TRBV19; d_gene: NA; j_gene: TRBJ1-5; CDR3aa: CASSIDGAAHQPQHF; CDR3nt: TGTGCCAGTAGTATAGATGGGGCAGCCCATCAGCCCCAGCATTTT
abundance: NA; v_gene: TRBV10-2; d_gene: NA; j_gene: TRBJ2-7; CDR3aa: CASIGFGRGYEQYF; CDR3nt: TGCGCCAGCATCGGGTTTGGCAGGGGATACGAGCAGTACTTC
abundance: NA; v_gene: TRBV6-1; d_gene: TRBD1; j_gene: TRBJ1-1; CDR3aa: CAGSVQGMNTEAFF; CDR3nt: TGTGCCGGCAGTGTACAGGGGATGAATACTGAAGCTTTCTTT
abundance: once; v_gene: TRBV4-3; d_gene: NA; j_gene: TRBJ1-1; CDR3aa: CASSQLGGDTEAFF; CDR3nt: TGCGCCAGCAGCCAACTCGGGGGGGACACTGAAGCTTTCTTT
abundance: NA; v_gene: TRBV19; d_gene: TRBD2; j_gene: TRBJ2-3; CDR3aa: CASSRHRFRGLERDPQYF; CDR3nt: TGTGCCAGTAGTAGACACAGGTTTCGAGGGTTGGAGCGGGACCCCCAGTATTTT
abundance: NA; v_gene: TRBV11-2; d_gene: TRBD2; j_gene: TRBJ2-1; CDR3aa: CASSLVASGSRNEQFF; CDR3nt: TGTGCCAGCAGCTTAGTGGCTAGCGGGAGCAGGAATGAGCAGTTCTTC
abundance: NA; v_gene: TRBV7-3; d_gene: TRBD1; j_gene: TRBJ2-2; CDR3aa: CASSRQGATGELFF; CDR3nt: TGTGCCAGCAGCAGACAGGGGGCGACCGGGGAGCTGTTTTTT
abundance: NA; v_gene: TRBV20-1; d_gene: NA; j_gene: TRBJ1-2; CDR3aa: CSERTEYGYTF; CDR3nt: TGCAGTGAAAGGACAGAGTATGGCTACACCTTC
abundance: NA; v_gene: TRBV4-1; d_gene: NA; j_gene: TRBJ2-5; CDR3aa: CASSRPTSRPGETQYF; CDR3nt: TGCGCCAGCAGCCGACCCACTAGCCGCCCCGGGGAGACCCAGTACTTC
abundance: NA; v_gene: TRBV25-1; d_gene: NA; j_gene: TRBJ2-5; CDR3aa: CASSDSRGIRETQYF; CDR3nt: TGTGCCAGCAGTGACTCTCGAGGGATTAGGGAGACCCAGTACTTC
abundance: NA; v_gene: TRBV4-2; d_gene: TRBD2; j_gene: TRBJ2-3; CDR3aa: CASSQDGRGTSTDTQYF; CDR3nt: TGTGCCAGCAGCCAAGATGGGCGGGGGACGAGCACAGATACGCAGTATTTT
abundance: NA; v_gene: TRBV28; d_gene: NA; j_gene: TRBJ2-6; CDR3aa: CASSFRAGVHSGANVLTF; CDR3nt: TGTGCCAGCAGTTTTAGGGCAGGGGTTCACTCTGGGGCCAACGTCCTGACTTTC
abundance: few; v_gene: TRBV19; d_gene: NA; j_gene: TRBJ1-2; CDR3aa: CASTPAGPYGYTF; CDR3nt: TGTGCCAGTACCCCGGCAGGGCCGTATGGCTACACCTTC
abundance: NA; v_gene: TRBV27; d_gene: TRBD2; j_gene: TRBJ2-7; CDR3aa: CASSRGDTGGLYEQYF; CDR3nt: TGTGCCAGCAGCCGGGGAGACACGGGAGGGCTCTACGAGCAGTACTTC
abundance: once; v_gene: TRBV30; d_gene: TRBD2; j_gene: TRBJ2-1; CDR3aa: CAWSPGLAIGEQFF; CDR3nt: TGTGCCTGGTCGCCCGGACTAGCGATCGGTGAGCAGTTCTTC
abundance: NA; v_gene: TRBV7-2; d_gene: NA; j_gene: TRBJ1-2; CDR3aa: CASSTRVGGRDGYTF; CDR3nt: TGTGCCAGCAGCACCCGCGTGGGGGGGAGAGATGGCTACACCTTC
abundance: few; v_gene: TRBV27; d_gene: NA; j_gene: TRBJ1-1; CDR3aa: CASHGHMNTEAFF; CDR3nt: TGTGCCAGCCACGGACATATGAACACTGAAGCTTTCTTT
abundance: NA; v_gene: TRBV5-1; d_gene: NA; j_gene: TRBJ2-7; CDR3aa: CASSLELSSSYEQYF; CDR3nt: TGCGCCAGCAGCTTGGAGTTGTCGAGCTCCTACGAGCAGTACTTC
abundance: NA; v_gene: TRBV5-4; d_gene: NA; j_gene: TRBJ2-7; CDR3aa: CASSSRQALGQYF; CDR3nt: TGTGCCAGCAGCTCCCGACAGGCTTTGGGGCAGTACTTC
abundance: NA; v_gene: TRBV18; d_gene: TRBD1; j_gene: TRBJ1-6; CDR3aa: CASSPQGVDNSPLHF; CDR3nt: TGTGCCAGCTCACCGCAGGGGGTTGATAATTCACCCCTCCACTTT
abundance: few; v_gene: TRBV28; d_gene: TRBD2; j_gene: TRBJ2-1; CDR3aa: CASSLRAGGPRQFF; CDR3nt: TGTGCCAGCAGTTTACGAGCGGGAGGGCCACGGCAGTTCTTC
abundance: NA; v_gene: TRBV7-3; d_gene: NA; j_gene: TRBJ2-5; CDR3aa: CASSLVPRETQYF; CDR3nt: TGTGCCAGCAGCCTCGTCCCACGGGAGACCCAGTACTTC
abundance: NA; v_gene: TRBV4-2; d_gene: TRBD2; j_gene: TRBJ2-5; CDR3aa: CASSQGRGQETQYF; CDR3nt: TGTGCCAGCAGCCAGGGGAGGGGACAAGAGACCCAGTACTTC
abundance: few; v_gene: TRBV11-2; d_gene: NA; j_gene: TRBJ2-3; CDR3aa: CASSPSAARAQYF; CDR3nt: TGTGCCAGCAGTCCCTCTGCCGCGCGGGCGCAGTATTTT
abundance: large; v_gene: TRBV9; d_gene: TRBD2; j_gene: TRBJ2-3; CDR3aa: CASSGVAGPTDTQYF; CDR3nt: TGTGCCAGCAGCGGGGTAGCGGGACCCACAGATACGCAGTATTTT
abundance: once; v_gene: TRBV5-6; d_gene: TRBD1; j_gene: TRBJ1-1; CDR3aa: CASSLEGTGVLEAFF; CDR3nt: TGTGCCAGCAGCTTGGAGGGGACAGGGGTCCTTGAAGCTTTCTTT
abundance: NA; v_gene: TRBV5-6; d_gene: TRBD2; j_gene: TRBJ2-1; CDR3aa: CASSLPTSRSSYNEQFF; CDR3nt: TGTGCCAGCAGCTTGCCGACTAGCAGGAGCTCCTACAATGAGCAGTTCTTC
abundance: NA; v_gene: TRBV7-2; d_gene: NA; j_gene: TRBJ2-7; CDR3aa: CASKPLSEAYEQYF; CDR3nt: TGTGCCAGCAAACCCCTTTCAGAGGCCTACGAGCAGTACTTC
abundance: NA; v_gene: TRBV7-9; d_gene: NA; j_gene: TRBJ1-2; CDR3aa: CASSRPSGNYGYTF; CDR3nt: TGTGCCAGCAGCCGTCCCTCAGGGAACTATGGCTACACCTTC
abundance: NA; v_gene: TRBV13; d_gene: TRBD1; j_gene: TRBJ1-5; CDR3aa: CASSLAGTDNQPQHF; CDR3nt: TGTGCCAGCAGCTTAGCCGGGACAGATAATCAGCCCCAGCATTTT
abundance: NA; v_gene: TRBV4-2; d_gene: NA; j_gene: TRBJ2-7; CDR3aa: CASSQDSAYKQYF; CDR3nt: TGTGCCAGCAGCCAAGATAGCGCTTATAAGCAGTACTTC
abundance: NA; v_gene: TRBV9; d_gene: TRBD2; j_gene: TRBJ2-5; CDR3aa: CASSLGTSGNWETQYF; CDR3nt: TGTGCCAGCAGCCTCGGGACTAGCGGGAATTGGGAGACCCAGTACTTC
abundance: NA; v_gene: TRBV27; d_gene: NA; j_gene: TRBJ1-6; CDR3aa: CASSLRAGVYNSPLHF; CDR3nt: TGTGCCAGCAGTTTACGGGCAGGGGTCTATAATTCACCCCTCCACTTT
abundance: many; v_gene: TRBV6-5; d_gene: NA; j_gene: TRBJ2-2; CDR3aa: CASSYQGNKGGELFF; CDR3nt: TGTGCCAGCAGTTACCAGGGGAATAAGGGCGGGGAGCTGTTTTTT
abundance: once; v_gene: TRBV7-9; d_gene: NA; j_gene: TRBJ1-2; CDR3aa: CASSYPPGANYGYTF; CDR3nt: TGTGCCAGCAGCTACCCCCCAGGGGCAAACTATGGCTACACCTTC
abundance: NA; v_gene: TRBV18; d_gene: NA; j_gene: TRBJ1-2; CDR3aa: CASSPTPGSGGYTF; CDR3nt: TGTGCCAGCTCACCAACCCCGGGGTCGGGTGGCTACACCTTC
abundance: NA; v_gene: TRBV10-3; d_gene: TRBD1; j_gene: TRBJ1-1; CDR3aa: CAIKRDRSNTEAFF; CDR3nt: TGTGCCATCAAGCGGGACAGGAGCAACACTGAAGCTTTCTTT
abundance: NA; v_gene: TRBV7-2; d_gene: NA; j_gene: TRBJ1-2; CDR3aa: CASSIRNREYNYGYTF; CDR3nt: TGTGCCAGCAGCATCAGAAACAGGGAGTATAACTATGGCTACACCTTC
abundance: NA; v_gene: TRBV19; d_gene: TRBD2; j_gene: TRBJ2-5; CDR3aa: CASSISGGQETQYF; CDR3nt: TGTGCCAGTAGTATAAGCGGGGGGCAAGAGACCCAGTACTTC
abundance: NA; v_gene: TRBV7-2; d_gene: TRBD2; j_gene: TRBJ2-1; CDR3aa: CASSPVASGYNEQFF; CDR3nt: TGTGCCAGCAGCCCAGTGGCTAGCGGCTACAATGAGCAGTTCTTC
abundance: few; v_gene: TRBV13; d_gene: TRBD1; j_gene: TRBJ1-3; CDR3aa: CASSPDRGSGNTIYF; CDR3nt: TGTGCCAGCAGCCCCGACAGGGGCTCTGGAAACACCATATATTTT
abundance: NA; v_gene: TRBV15; d_gene: NA; j_gene: TRBJ1-4; CDR3aa: CATSRDITAGNEKLFF; CDR3nt: TGTGCCACCAGCAGAGATATAACCGCCGGTAATGAAAAACTGTTTTTT
abundance: once; v_gene: TRBV19; d_gene: NA; j_gene: TRBJ1-1; CDR3aa: CASSIDPRAVSTEAFF; CDR3nt: TGTGCCAGTAGTATAGATCCCAGGGCGGTGAGCACTGAAGCTTTCTTT
abundance: NA; v_gene: TRBV6-1; d_gene: TRBD1; j_gene: TRBJ1-2; CDR3aa: CASSGTTGQLFYGYTF; CDR3nt: TGTGCCAGCAGTGGAACAACGGGACAGCTATTCTATGGCTACACCTTC
abundance: NA; v_gene: TRBV20-1; d_gene: NA; j_gene: TRBJ1-1; CDR3aa: CSAEQGEAFF; CDR3nt: TGCAGTGCTGAGCAGGGCGAAGCTTTCTTT
abundance: NA; v_gene: TRBV27; d_gene: TRBD2; j_gene: TRBJ2-5; CDR3aa: CASSLAGVRETQYF; CDR3nt: TGTGCCAGCAGTTTAGCGGGAGTAAGGGAGACCCAGTACTTC
abundance: once; v_gene: TRBV2; d_gene: TRBD1; j_gene: TRBJ1-4; CDR3aa: CASTGTGGKLFF; CDR3nt: TGTGCCAGCACCGGGACAGGGGGAAAACTGTTTTTT